A selection of T cell receptor beta chains follows, all from one sample in a study of blood T cell repertoires in COVID-19. Libraries were prepared by immunoSEQ multiplex PCR; TCRdb keeps only in-frame clonotypes and omits some of them. The repertoire has about 210,000 clones, almost 85% of them found once; the top ten carry about 12%. Sequenced material: peripheral blood. These receptors all come from a woman between 35 and 50 years old with acute or convalescent COVID-19. Both conserved end residues are part of each CDR3. The D gene is left open where the match is weak. Size is omitted from some rows. Given values are once, few, many or a class for expanded clones.

CDR3	DNA	V	J	size	D
CASGQGSTPYEQYF	TGTGCCAGCGGGCAGGGCTCGACTCCCTACGAGCAGTACTTC	TRBV9	TRBJ2-7	.	.
CASSYQGQRVEAFF	TGTGCCAGCAGTTACCAAGGACAGAGGGTTGAAGCTTTCTTT	TRBV6-6	TRBJ1-1	.	.
CASSLGLAGAAYEQYF	TGTGCCAGCAGCTTAGGACTAGCGGGGGCGGCCTACGAGCAGTACTTC	TRBV7-2	TRBJ2-7	.	TRBD2
CASSPRETMAYEQYF	TGCGCCAGCAGCCCACGGGAAACCATGGCCTACGAGCAGTACTTC	TRBV5-1	TRBJ2-7	.	.
CATSDRQGPNYGYTF	TGTGCCACCAGTGATCGACAGGGGCCTAACTATGGCTACACCTTC	TRBV24-1	TRBJ1-2	.	TRBD1
CASSPQAGVDTGELFF	TGTGCCAGCTCCCCCCAGGCAGGGGTGGACACCGGGGAGCTGTTTTTT	TRBV18	TRBJ2-2	few	.
CASSFMGPNYGYTF	TGTGCCAGCAGTTTTATGGGGCCAAACTATGGCTACACCTTC	TRBV27	TRBJ1-2	.	.
CATSRGTSGNTQYF	TGTGCCACCAGCAGAGGGACTAGCGGGAACACGCAGTATTTT	TRBV15	TRBJ2-3	.	TRBD2
CASSLVGHYNQPQHF	TGTGCCAGCAGCTTGGTGGGACACTACAATCAGCCCCAGCATTTT	TRBV5-8	TRBJ1-5	.	.
CASSIEGRGRNEQFF	TGTGCCAGTAGTATAGAAGGCAGGGGGAGGAATGAGCAGTTCTTC	TRBV19	TRBJ2-1	.	.
CAWSIRDEQFF	TGTGCCTGGAGCATCCGCGATGAGCAGTTCTTC	TRBV30	TRBJ2-1	.	.
CASKGAGWDNEQFF	TGTGCCAGCAAAGGGGCGGGGTGGGACAATGAGCAGTTCTTC	TRBV19	TRBJ2-1	.	.
CASSRTSEQYF	TGTGCCAGCAGCCGGACTAGCGAGCAGTATTTT	TRBV25-1	TRBJ2-3	.	TRBD2
CASSRDSSGNTIYF	TGTGCCAGCAGTCGGGACAGCTCTGGAAACACCATATATTTT	TRBV6-5	TRBJ1-3	.	TRBD1
CASSPVGQGSTYEQYF	TGTGCCAGCTCACCAGTCGGACAGGGGAGCACCTACGAGCAGTACTTC	TRBV18	TRBJ2-7	.	TRBD1
CAWSEQAYSNQPQHF	TGTGCCTGGAGTGAACAGGCCTATAGCAATCAGCCCCAGCATTTT	TRBV30	TRBJ1-5	once	.
CASSPRTGALNSPLHF	TGTGCCAGCAGCCCCCGGACAGGAGCACTTAATTCACCCCTCCACTTT	TRBV3-1/TRBV3-2	TRBJ1-6	few	TRBD1
CASLAGDTQYF	TGTGCCAGCTTAGCGGGAGATACGCAGTATTTT	TRBV19	TRBJ2-3	.	TRBD2
CASSSRTAANTGELFF	TGTGCCAGCAGCTCCCGGACAGCCGCGAACACCGGGGAGCTGTTTTTT	TRBV5-4	TRBJ2-2	.	.
CASSGRENIREKLFF	TGTGCCAGCAGTGGCCGGGAAAATATCCGGGAAAAACTGTTTTTT	TRBV25-1	TRBJ1-4	few	.
CASSWTESSYEQYF	TGTGCCAGCAGTTGGACAGAGAGTTCCTACGAGCAGTACTTC	TRBV2	TRBJ2-7	.	.
CASSTRGRGVWSTDTQYF	TGTGCCAGCAGCACTCGGGGGCGGGGGGTCTGGAGCACAGATACGCAGTATTTT	TRBV27	TRBJ2-3	.	TRBD2
CASSPTGNRVVDTQYF	TGTGCCAGCAGCCCCACCGGGAACAGGGTGGTAGATACGCAGTATTTT	TRBV7-3	TRBJ2-3	.	.
CASRTGTEAFF	TGTGCCAGTAGGACAGGCACTGAAGCTTTCTTT	TRBV11-2	TRBJ1-1	.	TRBD1
CAGTGTNYGYTF	TGTGCCGGGACAGGGACTAACTATGGCTACACCTTC	TRBV2	TRBJ1-2	.	TRBD1
CASSLDNTYNEQFF	TGTGCCAGCAGCTTGGACAATACCTACAATGAGCAGTTCTTC	TRBV5-4	TRBJ2-1	.	.